These 16 T cell receptor beta chains were sequenced from one sample in a study of T cell responses to AZD1222 COVID-19 vaccine. Clones were read by immunoSEQ multiplex PCR, and TCRdb kept only the in-frame ones, dropping some. Of about 84,000 clones in the sample, roughly 84% were seen once. Sequencing used peripheral blood, obtained 28 days after the second AZD1222 dose. These receptors originate from an adult who received the AZD1222 COVID-19 vaccine.

The chain links TRBV19 to TRBJ2-2; 8 nucleotides agree with TRBD1. Germline-derived CDR1 and CDR2 are LNHDA and SQIVND (reference sequence). The CDR3 length is 16 residues. After removal of 4 bases from V and 4 bases from J, the junction contained 8 bases not matched to a gene. In DNA, the CDR3 is TGTGCCAGTAGTACCTTGACAGGGGCCAGCACCGGGGAGCTGTTTTTT. This gives the protein CASSTLTGASTGELFF.

V and J are TRBV30 and TRBJ1-2; no clear D gene. Trimming cost V 2 bases and J 8 bases, with 15 bases left between them. In germline, CDR1 is GTSNPN, CDR2 SVGIG (reference sequence). This CDR3 comprises 13 residues. The CDR3 bases are TGTGCCTGGAGTCCCATCTCACTACGGGGCTACACCTTC. Its protein product is CAWSPISLRGYTF. The complete variable domain, with remaining parts taken from reference TRBV30 and TRBJ1-2, reads SQTIHQWPATLVQPVGSPLSLECTVEGTSNPNLYWYRQAAGRGLQLLFYSVGIGQISSEVPQNLSASRPQDRQFILSSKKLLLSDSGFYLCAWSPISLRGYTFGSGTRLTVV.

This clone was observed a few times. This chain joins TRBV5-8 and TRBJ1-5; D call uncertain. CDR3 length: 16 residues. The ends were cut back, 3 bases at V and 4 bases at J, with 17 bases in the middle. Per the germline V gene, CDR1 is SGHTS and CDR2 is YDEGEE. This CDR3 reads CASSWDETAGNQPQHF. The CDR3 coding sequence is TGTGCCAGCAGCTGGGATGAAACTGCCGGGAATCAGCCCCAGCATTTT.

The V and J genes are TRBV6-1 and TRBJ2-1; D tentatively reads TRBD1 or TRBD2 (5 bases each). Looked up from germline, CDR1 is MNHNS and CDR2 is SASEGT. The CDR3 sequence is 16 residues long. Trimming left V 1 base short and J 7 bases short, with 17 bases between. Here the CDR3 reads CASSEGRLGEGNEQFF. Here the CDR3 DNA reads TGTGCCAGCAGTGAAGGAAGACTCGGAGAGGGGAATGAGCAGTTCTTC.

The CDR3 region has the DNA TGTGCCAGCACCGAAACAGCTAATTCACCCCTCCACTTT. Translation: CASTETANSPLHF. The chain links TRBV12-3 or TRBV12-4 to TRBJ1-6; no firm D call. This CDR3 contains 13 residues. V lost 7 bases, J lost 6 bases, and 10 bases lay in between.

The V gene is TRBV19, the J gene TRBJ2-2, with D tentatively TRBD1 (5 bases). The germline CDR1 and CDR2 sequences are LNHDA and SQIVND (reference sequence). The CDR3 runs to 14 residues. The V and J ends lost 2 bases and 6 bases respectively, with 10 bases between them. The CDR3 protein is CASSIWPGSGELFF. The CDR3 nucleotides read TGTGCCAGTAGTATATGGCCAGGGTCCGGGGAGCTGTTTTTT.

This chain joins TRBV4-2 and TRBJ1-3; TRBD1 matches at 9 bases. Trimming took 4 bases from V and 4 from J; bases not matched to a gene: 5. This CDR3 comprises 15 residues. Germline CDR1 LGHNA, CDR2 YNFKEQ. DNA of the CDR3: TGTGCCAGCAGCCGACCTGGGACAGGGGGAAACACCATATATTTT. This encodes CASSRPGTGGNTIYF.

Only a few counts were recorded for this clone. CDR3 sequence: CASSGGRSAEAFF. In DNA, the CDR3 is TGTGCCAGCAGCGGAGGACGTTCGGCTGAAGCTTTCTTT. J is TRBJ1-1 and V is TRBV11-3; D is undetermined. CDR3 length: 13 residues. In germline, CDR1 is SGHNT, CDR2 YENEEA. V was pared by 5 bases and J by 6 bases, with 13 bases between.

This rearrangement joins TRBV3-1 (or the pseudogene TRBV3-2) to TRBJ1-2, with D tentatively TRBD1 (5 bases). This CDR3 spans 14 amino acids. The germline V and J ends were trimmed by 1 base and 9 bases, with 15 bases remaining between them. Germline V gene lookup returns CDR1 LGHDT and CDR2 YNNKEL (reference sequence). This CDR3 is CASSQGGDTRSYTF. The DNA for the CDR3 is TGTGCCAGCAGCCAAGGAGGGGATACGCGGAGCTACACCTTC.

The V gene is TRBV28, the J gene TRBJ1-5; 11 bases line up with TRBD1. The CDR3 has 16 residues. After removal of 8 bases from V and 1 base from J, the junction contained 7 bases not matched to a gene. Germline V CDR1 and CDR2: MDHEN, SYDVKM. CDR3 nucleotide sequence: TGTGCCAGCCTTGGGACAGGGGGTGTGAGCAATCAGCCCCAGCATTTT. Its protein is CASLGTGGVSNQPQHF.

This chain's CDR3 is CASSPWPGGLNEKLFF. The CDR3 DNA reads TGTGCCAGCAGCCCATGGCCGGGGGGGCTTAATGAAAAACTGTTTTTT. This chain joins TRBV3-1 (or the pseudogene TRBV3-2) and TRBJ1-4; D is perhaps TRBD1 (6 bases). Trimming pared 4 bases from V and 4 bases from J, leaving 16 bases between. Germline CDR1 and CDR2: LGHDT and YNNKEL (reference sequence). CDR3 length: 16 residues.

The rearrangement joins TRBV7-9 to TRBJ2-2, with 12 bases that match TRBD2. The V and J ends lost 4 bases and 4 bases, in that order; junction bases with no gene match: 7. CDR1 SEHNR and CDR2 FQNEAQ come from the germline V gene (reference sequence). The CDR3 extends over 17 amino acids. CDR3 nucleotides: TGTGCCAGCAGCTCGACTAGCGGGGGCGTCCGCACCGGGGAGCTGTTTTTT. Translated, it gives CASSSTSGGVRTGELFF. The complete variable domain, with remaining parts taken from reference TRBV7-9 and TRBJ2-2, reads DTGVSQNPRHKITKRGQNVTFRCDPISEHNRLYWYRQTLGQGPEFLTYFQNEAQLEKSRLLSDRFSAERPKGSFSTLEIQRTEQGDSAMYLCASSSTSGGVRTGELFFGEGSRLTVL.

The chain recombines TRBV5-6 with TRBJ2-5, with unresolved D. The CDR3 runs 13 residues. The V gene's germline CDR1 is SGHDT and CDR2 YYEEEE. Trimming pared 1 base from V and 4 bases from J, leaving 8 bases between. CDR3 loop: CASSLYVGETQYF. Written as DNA, the CDR3 is TGTGCCAGCAGCTTGTACGTGGGAGAGACCCAGTACTTC.

The V gene is TRBV5-5, the J gene TRBJ2-2; D may be TRBD2 (5 bases). Trimming shortened V by 4 bases and J by 0 bases, and 13 bases separated the two germline ends. Germline CDR1 is SGHKS and CDR2 is YYEKEE (reference sequence). There are 16 residues in the CDR3. CDR3 sequence (DNA): TGTGCCAGCAGCCCCCTCGTTAGCGCGAACACCGGGGAGCTGTTTTTT. It specifies CASSPLVSANTGELFF.

The V call is TRBV5-1, the J call TRBJ2-1, with TRBD1 matching over 11 bases. The CDR3 runs to 18 residues. V lost 4 bases to trimming and J lost 0 bases; unmatched junction nucleotides: 9. Per germline, CDR1 SGHRS and CDR2 YFSETQ. The CDR3 loop is CASSPGTGGISSYNEQFF. The CDR3 bases are TGCGCCAGCAGCCCGGGGACAGGGGGGATAAGCTCCTACAATGAGCAGTTCTTC.

The chain joins TRBV9 to TRBJ2-5; 14 nucleotides agree with TRBD2. Germline V lookup: CDR1 SGDLS, CDR2 YYNGEE. Trimming took 0 bases from V and 4 from J; bases not matched to a gene: 5. The CDR3 is made up of 17 amino acids. The CDR3 here is CASSVGGGTSGGETQYF. CDR3 in DNA: TGTGCCAGCAGCGTAGGAGGAGGGACTAGCGGGGGAGAGACCCAGTACTTC.